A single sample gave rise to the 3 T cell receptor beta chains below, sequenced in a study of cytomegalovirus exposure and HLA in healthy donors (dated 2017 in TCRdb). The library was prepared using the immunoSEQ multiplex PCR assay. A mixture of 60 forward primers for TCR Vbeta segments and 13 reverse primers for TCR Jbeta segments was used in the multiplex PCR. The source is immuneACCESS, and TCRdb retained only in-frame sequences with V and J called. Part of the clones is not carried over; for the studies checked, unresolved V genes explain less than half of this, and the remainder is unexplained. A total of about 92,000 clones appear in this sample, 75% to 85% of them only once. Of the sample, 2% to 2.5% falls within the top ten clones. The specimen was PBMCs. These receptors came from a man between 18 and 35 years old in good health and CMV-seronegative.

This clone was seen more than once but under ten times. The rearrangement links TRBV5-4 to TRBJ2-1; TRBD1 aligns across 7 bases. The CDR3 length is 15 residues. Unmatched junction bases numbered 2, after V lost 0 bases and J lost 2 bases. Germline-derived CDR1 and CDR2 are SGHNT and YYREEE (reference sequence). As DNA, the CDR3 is TGTGCCAGCAGCTTGGGACAGGGTACCTACAATGAGCAGTTCTTC. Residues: CASSLGQGTYNEQFF.

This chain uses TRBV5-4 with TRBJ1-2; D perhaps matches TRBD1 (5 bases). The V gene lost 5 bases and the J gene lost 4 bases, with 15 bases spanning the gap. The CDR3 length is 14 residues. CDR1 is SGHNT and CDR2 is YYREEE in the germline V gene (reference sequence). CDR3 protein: CASSWGEESYGYTF. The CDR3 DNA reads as TGTGCCAGCAGTTGGGGGGAGGAGTCCTATGGCTACACCTTC.

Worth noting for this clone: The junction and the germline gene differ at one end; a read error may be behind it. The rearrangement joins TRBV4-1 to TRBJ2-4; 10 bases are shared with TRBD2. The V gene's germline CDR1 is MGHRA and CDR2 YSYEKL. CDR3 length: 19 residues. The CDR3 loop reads CASSQESSESGGAINIQYF. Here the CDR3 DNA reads TGCGCCAGCAGCCAAGAATCATCGGAGAGCGGGGGGGCCATAAACATTCAGTACTTC.